The 6 T cell receptor beta chains below were found in one sample sequenced in a study of shared T cell receptors in the human thymus. Using immunoSEQ multiplex PCR, the repertoire was profiled, and TCRdb retains in-frame clones only, with some absent. Here the sample spans hundreds of thousands of clones, roughly 74% being singletons. The sample was also reused in another study, on human thymus T cells.

Sample: thymocytes. The receptors originated from a boy under two years old with a congenital heart defect.

The rearrangement joins TRBV6-5 to TRBJ2-7; a weak D match, TRBD2 (5 bases). Deletions cut 6 bases from V and 2 bases from J, with 17 bases between. This CDR3 is built from 15 residues. Germline CDR1 and CDR2: MNHEY and SVGAGI. CDR3 in amino acids: CASSQAIRGTYEQYF. DNA of the CDR3: TGTGCCAGCAGCCAAGCAATAAGAGGGACCTACGAGCAGTACTTC.

CDR3 region: CASSLGHFTGGPGTSGRYEQYF. The CDR3 DNA reads as TGCGCCAGCAGCTTGGGGCACTTTACAGGGGGTCCCGGGACTAGCGGGCGCTACGAGCAGTACTTC. The chain couples TRBV5-1 to TRBJ2-7, with 12 bases identical to TRBD2. The germline gives CDR1 SGHRS, CDR2 YFSETQ. This CDR3 has 22 residues. V was clipped by 0 bases and J by 3 bases; unmatched bases: 22.

The chain carries TRBV30 and TRBJ2-7; 12 bases agree with TRBD2. J lost 5 bases, V lost 2 bases, and 16 bases had no gene match. The CDR3 has 18 residues. The germline V gene encodes CDR1 GTSNPN and CDR2 SVGIG (reference sequence). The CDR3 DNA is TGTGCCTGGAGTCCTCTTACTAGCGGGAGGCCGAGAGAGCACGAGCAGTACTTC. Encoded protein: CAWSPLTSGRPREHEQYF. The variable domain in full, with the rest retrieved from reference TRBV30 and TRBJ2-7, is SQTIHQWPATLVQPVGSPLSLECTVEGTSNPNLYWYRQAAGRGLQLLFYSVGIGQISSEVPQNLSASRPQDRQFILSSKKLLLSDSGFYLCAWSPLTSGRPREHEQYFGPGTRLTVT.

The gene calls are TRBV6-5 and TRBJ1-2; 10 bases are shared with TRBD1. The CDR3 spans 13 residues. V gave up 6 bases and J gave up 6 bases; unmatched junction bases: 4. Germline V gene lookup returns CDR1 MNHEY and CDR2 SVGAGI. The CDR3 region is CASSRDRGNGYTF. The DNA of the CDR3 is TGTGCCAGCAGCCGGGACAGGGGAAATGGCTACACCTTC.

The gene calls are TRBV29-1 and TRBJ1-1, with D possibly TRBD1 on 6 matching bases. V was pared by 8 bases and J by 4 bases, with 14 bases between. From germline, CDR1 is SQVTM and CDR2 ANQGSEA. The CDR3 totals 12 residues. The chain's CDR3 is CSHSVGGTEAFF. CDR3 nucleotides: TGCAGCCATTCGGTAGGGGGCACTGAAGCTTTCTTT.

The chain uses TRBV6-1 and TRBJ2-1, with 7 bases lining up with TRBD2. V lost 6 bases, J lost 7 bases, and 9 bases stayed unmatched. The CDR3 runs to 14 residues. CDR1 is MNHNS, CDR2 SASEGT, per germline. Here the CDR3 reads CASSHRGDPNEQFF. In DNA, the CDR3 is TGTGCCAGCAGCCATCGGGGGGACCCTAATGAGCAGTTCTTC.